These 17 T cell receptor beta chains originate from one sample sequenced in a study of siplizumab effects on memory and regulatory T cells. Sequenced by immunoSEQ multiplex PCR; TCRdb stores in-frame clones only, minus some. This table has 55,000 to 70,000 clones, roughly 93% appearing once. Source material: CD8+ T cells sorted from blood. The source is a human donor in good health.

This chain uses TRBV6-1 with TRBJ2-7; 9 positions agree with TRBD2. CDR3 length: 17 residues. V lost 1 base and J lost 4; bases outside the gene matches: 11. Per the germline V gene, CDR1 is MNHNS and CDR2 is SASEGT. CDR3 amino acids: CASSEDLLAGASYEQYF. CDR3 DNA sequence: TGTGCCAGCAGTGAAGACCTGTTAGCGGGAGCTAGTTACGAGCAGTACTTC.

The chain uses TRBV13 and TRBJ2-7; D uncertain. The germline V gene encodes CDR1 PRHDT and CDR2 FYEKMQ (reference sequence). V dropped 2 bases and J dropped 1 base, with 3 bases sitting between them. The CDR3 consists of 12 residues. CDR3 residues: CASSLTSYEQYF. CDR3 in DNA: TGTGCCAGCAGCTTAACGTCCTACGAGCAGTACTTC.

The chain combines TRBV11-2 with TRBJ2-7; no firm D call. Germline-derived CDR1 and CDR2 are SGHAT and FQNNGV. Trimming took 2 bases from V and 3 from J, leaving 11 bases between them. CDR3 length: 14 residues. The CDR3 coding sequence is TGTGCCAGCAGCTTAAGAGGAGAAATCTACGAGCAGTACTTC. Amino acids: CASSLRGEIYEQYF.

This rearrangement joins TRBV29-1 to TRBJ2-1; 9 nucleotides agree with TRBD2. The junction had 2 bases not matched to a gene; V was cut back by 4 bases and J by 4 bases. Germline V gene data show CDR1 as SQVTM and CDR2 as ANQGSEA. The CDR3 runs to 13 residues. The DNA of the CDR3 is TGCAGCGTTGCCAGCGGGAGGTACAATGAGCAGTTCTTC. This codes for CSVASGRYNEQFF.

This CDR3 is CASSLRDSYYEQYF. Here the CDR3 DNA reads TGTGCCAGCAGCTTAAGGGACAGCTACTACGAGCAGTACTTC. The rearrangement joins TRBV7-6 to TRBJ2-7, with 7 bases matching TRBD1. Trimming at V came to 2 bases and at J to 3 bases, leaving 4 bases not matched to a gene. Germline V gives CDR1 SGHVS, CDR2 FNYEAQ. The length of the CDR3 is 14 residues.

The rearrangement links TRBV19 to TRBJ2-1; 9 bases align to TRBD2. V lost 6 bases to trimming and J lost 1 base; unmatched junction nucleotides: 7. The V gene's germline CDR1 is LNHDA and CDR2 SQIVND (reference sequence). The CDR3 is 16 residues long. The CDR3 sequence is CASSLTSGGSYNEQFF. CDR3 coding DNA: TGTGCCAGTAGCTTGACTAGCGGTGGGTCCTACAATGAGCAGTTCTTC.

This rearrangement joins TRBV19 to TRBJ2-7; D is undetermined. The V gene's germline CDR1 is LNHDA and CDR2 SQIVND (reference sequence). The V end was cut by 5 bases, the J end by 4 bases, with 6 bases between. This CDR3 region has 11 residues. CDR3 residues: CASSGAYEQYF. In DNA, the CDR3 is TGTGCCAGTAGTGGAGCTTACGAGCAGTACTTC.

V is TRBV30 and J is TRBJ2-7; TRBD1 matches at 7 bases. J gave up 0 bases and V 1 base, and 3 bases lay outside the gene matches. Germline V CDR1 and CDR2: GTSNPN, SVGIG (reference sequence). This CDR3 comprises 14 residues. For the CDR3, the DNA is TGTGCCTGGAGTGGGGACAGAGCCTCCTACGAGCAGTACTTC. It encodes CAWSGDRASYEQYF.

The chain is built from TRBV6-5 and TRBJ1-5; TRBD1 is a possible D gene (6 bases). V was pared by 4 bases and J by 6 bases, with 13 bases between. The CDR3 length is 14 residues. Germline V gives CDR1 MNHEY, CDR2 SVGAGI. The CDR3 loop is CASSSMTGAQPQHF. Here the CDR3 DNA reads TGTGCCAGCAGTTCTATGACGGGGGCTCAGCCCCAGCATTTT.

The V gene is TRBV29-1, the J gene TRBJ2-1, with a weak D call TRBD2 (6 bases). This CDR3 is 16 amino acids long. Germline-derived CDR1 and CDR2 are SQVTM and ANQGSEA. The ends were cut back, 4 bases at V and 0 bases at J, with 16 bases in the middle. CDR3 DNA: TGCAGCGTTGCGGATCCTAGCGAAAGCTCCTACAATGAGCAGTTCTTC. Protein sequence: CSVADPSESSYNEQFF.

The chain uses TRBV27 and TRBJ1-1; 8 bases map to TRBD1. Germline V gene data show CDR1 as MNHEY and CDR2 as SMNVEV (reference sequence). With 5 bases clipped from V and 5 bases from J, the junction kept 7 bases outside the gene matches. CDR3 length equals 14 residues. CDR3 nucleotides: TGTGCCAGCAGTCCTTACAGGGGGTTTACTGAAGCTTTCTTT. This codes for CASSPYRGFTEAFF.

The J gene is TRBJ2-7, the V gene TRBV11-2; a weak D match, TRBD2 (5 bases). Germline V gives CDR1 SGHAT, CDR2 FQNNGV. V lost 1 base and J 7 bases, leaving 14 bases between the germline ends. The CDR3 totals 14 residues. The CDR3 loop is CASSLVRGAEEQYF. CDR3 sequence (DNA): TGTGCCAGCAGCTTAGTTCGGGGAGCGGAGGAGCAGTACTTC.

This chain links TRBV2 with TRBJ2-7, with D perhaps TRBD1 (5 bases). The CDR3 spans 13 residues. V gave up 6 bases and J gave up 5 bases, with 14 bases separating them. Germline lookup yields CDR1 SNHLY and CDR2 FYNNEI. CDR3 in DNA: TGTGCCAGCAGCGACTGGGGCGAGAACGAGCAGTACTTC. This codes for CASSDWGENEQYF.

The chain combines TRBV5-6 with TRBJ2-7, with D perhaps matching TRBD1 (5 bases). This CDR3 spans 12 amino acids. Trimming took off 3 bases at V and 2 bases at J, with 6 bases between the two ends. From germline, CDR1 is SGHDT and CDR2 YYEEEE. The CDR3 sequence is CASSSGTYEQYF. CDR3 sequence (DNA): TGTGCCAGCAGCTCAGGGACCTACGAGCAGTACTTC.

The V gene is TRBV10-1, the J gene TRBJ2-1, with D perhaps TRBD2 (6 bases). This CDR3 has 13 residues. V shed 4 bases and J shed 6 bases, with 10 bases lying between them. The germline V gene has CDR1 WNHNN and CDR2 SYGVQD (reference sequence). The CDR3, as DNA: TGCGCCAGCAGTGTTGGAGGGGTCAATGAGCAGTTCTTC. This sequence encodes CASSVGGVNEQFF.

V is TRBV7-2 and J is TRBJ2-1; 9 nucleotides line up with TRBD2. V was pared by 6 bases and J by 3 bases, with 6 bases of the junction left unmatched. CDR3 length equals 15 residues. The germline gives CDR1 SGHTA, CDR2 FQGNSA. The CDR3 sequence: CASRSLAGHYNEQFF. In DNA, the CDR3 is TGTGCCAGCAGGTCCCTAGCGGGACACTACAATGAGCAGTTCTTC.

This clone was detected a few times. The chain links TRBV27 to TRBJ1-5, with D possibly being TRBD1 (5 bases). V was cut by 4 bases and J by 0 bases, with 7 bases left in between. Germline V gene lookup returns CDR1 MNHEY and CDR2 SMNVEV (reference sequence). The CDR3 length is 14 residues. In DNA form, the CDR3 reads TGTGCCAGCAGTTGGGGCAGTAGCAATCAGCCCCAGCATTTT. Its translation is CASSWGSSNQPQHF.